These 4 T cell receptor beta chains share one sample of origin, sequenced in a study of blood T cell repertoires in COVID-19 (dated by TCRdb to between 2020 and 2021). The library was obtained by the immunoSEQ multiplex PCR assay. TCRdb took this table from immuneACCESS and kept in-frame rearrangements with V and J called. Such tables lack part of the clones; where checked against another copy, unresolved V genes explain under half of the gap, and the rest is unexplained. Recorded for this sample are a few hundred thousand clones; 80% to 90% of them occurred a single time. About 4.2% of the sample goes to the ten largest clones. Sequencing input: PBMCs or T cells enriched from blood (not recorded which). These receptors all come from a woman aged 35 to 49 with acute COVID-19.

The rearrangement uses TRBV25-1 and TRBJ2-7, with 8 bases fitting TRBD2. V shed 2 bases, J shed 2 bases, and the junction held 11 bases outside the gene matches. This CDR3 spans 17 amino acids. The germline V gene encodes CDR1 MGHDK and CDR2 SYGVNS. CDR3 nucleotides: TGTGCCAGCAGTGAACCGGAGCGAGCGGGGGCTACCTACGAGCAGTACTTC. Protein product: CASSEPERAGATYEQYF.

This chain links TRBV27 with TRBJ2-1; D possibly corresponds to TRBD1 (5 bases). CDR1 is MNHEY, CDR2 SMNVEV, per germline (reference sequence). The CDR3 is made up of 15 amino acids. Trimming pared 5 bases from V and 5 bases from J, leaving 16 bases between. The CDR3: CASSKQERPNNEQFF. CDR3 in DNA: TGTGCCAGCAGTAAACAGGAAAGACCTAACAATGAGCAGTTCTTC.

The chain recombines TRBV6-5 with TRBJ1-1; tentatively, D is TRBD1 (6 bases). CDR1 is MNHEY and CDR2 is SVGAGI in the germline V gene. The CDR3 spans 15 residues. V was shortened by 6 bases and J by 6 bases, with 20 bases between the two germline ends. CDR3 amino acids: CASSPPGQGSPEAFF. As DNA, the CDR3 is TGTGCCAGCAGCCCCCCAGGGCAGGGGTCCCCTGAAGCTTTCTTT.

The chain joins TRBV28 to TRBJ2-5, with TRBD2 as a possible D gene (5 bases). There are 15 residues in the CDR3. V was cut by 6 bases and J by 0 bases, with 14 bases left in between. In germline, CDR1 is MDHEN, CDR2 SYDVKM. CDR3 loop: CASSPRAVYQETQYF. CDR3 nucleotides: TGTGCCAGCAGCCCGCGAGCGGTGTACCAAGAGACCCAGTACTTC.